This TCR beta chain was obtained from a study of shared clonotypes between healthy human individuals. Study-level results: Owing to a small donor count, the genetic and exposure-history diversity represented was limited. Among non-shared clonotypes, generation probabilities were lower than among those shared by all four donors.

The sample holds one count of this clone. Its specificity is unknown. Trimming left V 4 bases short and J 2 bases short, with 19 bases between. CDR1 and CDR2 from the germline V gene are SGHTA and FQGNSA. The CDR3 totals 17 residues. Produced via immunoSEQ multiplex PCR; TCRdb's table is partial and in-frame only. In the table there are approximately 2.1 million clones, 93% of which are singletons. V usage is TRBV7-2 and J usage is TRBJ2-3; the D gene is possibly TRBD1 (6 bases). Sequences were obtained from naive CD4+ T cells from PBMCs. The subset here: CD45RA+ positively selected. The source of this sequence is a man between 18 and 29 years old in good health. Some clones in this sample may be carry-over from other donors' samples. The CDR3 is CASSSRWTAAHTDTQYF. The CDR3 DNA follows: TGTGCCAGCAGCTCGAGATGGACAGCGGCGCACACAGATACGCAGTATTTT. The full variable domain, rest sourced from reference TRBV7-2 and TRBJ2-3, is GAGVSQSPSNKVTEKGKDVELRCDPISGHTALYWYRQSLGQGLEFLIYFQGNSAPDKSGLPSDRFSAERTGGSVSTLTIQRTQQEDSAVYLCASSSRWTAAHTDTQYFGPGTRLTVL.